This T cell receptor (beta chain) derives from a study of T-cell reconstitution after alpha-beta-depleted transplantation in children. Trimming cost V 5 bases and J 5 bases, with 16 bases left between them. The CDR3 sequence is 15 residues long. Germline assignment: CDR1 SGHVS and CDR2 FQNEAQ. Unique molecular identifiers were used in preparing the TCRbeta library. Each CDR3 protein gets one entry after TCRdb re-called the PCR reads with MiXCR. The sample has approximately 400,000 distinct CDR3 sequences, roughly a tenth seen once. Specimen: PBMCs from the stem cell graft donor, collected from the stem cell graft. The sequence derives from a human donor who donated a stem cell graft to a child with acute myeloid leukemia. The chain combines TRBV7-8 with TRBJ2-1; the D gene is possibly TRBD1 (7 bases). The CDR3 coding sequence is TGTGCCAGCAGCCTCAGGGGGGTCGGGGACAATGAGCAGTTCTTC. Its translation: CASSLRGVGDNEQFF.